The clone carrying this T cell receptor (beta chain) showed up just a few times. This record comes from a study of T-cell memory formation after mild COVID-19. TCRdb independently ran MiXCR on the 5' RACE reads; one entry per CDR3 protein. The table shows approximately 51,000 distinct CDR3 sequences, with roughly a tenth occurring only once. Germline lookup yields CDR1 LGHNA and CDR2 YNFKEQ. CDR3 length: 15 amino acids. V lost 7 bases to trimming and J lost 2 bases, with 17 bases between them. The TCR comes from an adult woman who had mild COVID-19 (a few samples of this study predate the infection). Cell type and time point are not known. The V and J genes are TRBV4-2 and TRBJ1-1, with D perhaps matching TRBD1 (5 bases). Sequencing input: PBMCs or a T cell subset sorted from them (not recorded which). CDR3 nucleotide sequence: TGTGCCAGCACCCCAACGGGGCAGGTCAACACTGAAGCTTTCTTT. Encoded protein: CASTPTGQVNTEAFF.